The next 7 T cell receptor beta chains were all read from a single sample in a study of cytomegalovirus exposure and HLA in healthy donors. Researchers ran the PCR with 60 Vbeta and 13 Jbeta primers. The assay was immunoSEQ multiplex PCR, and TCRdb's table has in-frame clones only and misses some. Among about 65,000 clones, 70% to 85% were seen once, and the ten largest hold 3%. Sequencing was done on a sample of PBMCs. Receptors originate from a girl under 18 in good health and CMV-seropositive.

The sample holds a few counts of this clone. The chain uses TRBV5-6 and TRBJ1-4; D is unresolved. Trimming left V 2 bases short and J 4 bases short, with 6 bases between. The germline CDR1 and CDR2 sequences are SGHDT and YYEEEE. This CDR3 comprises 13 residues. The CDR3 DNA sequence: TGTGCCAGCAGCTTTGAGGGTAATGAAAAACTGTTTTTT. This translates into CASSFEGNEKLFF.

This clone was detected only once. The chain's CDR3 is CASRRPTPNTEAFF. The DNA of the CDR3 is TGTGCCAGCAGACGCCCGACACCGAACACTGAAGCTTTCTTT. The chain employs TRBV27 and TRBJ1-1; D not resolved. From germline, CDR1 is MNHEY and CDR2 SMNVEV (reference sequence). CDR3 length equals 14 residues. Trimming shortened V by 6 bases and J by 1 base, and 12 bases separated the two germline ends.

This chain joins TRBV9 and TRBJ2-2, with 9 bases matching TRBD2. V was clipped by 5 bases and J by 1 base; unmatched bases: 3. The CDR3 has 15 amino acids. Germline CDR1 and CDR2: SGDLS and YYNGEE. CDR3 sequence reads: CASRIAGENTGELFF. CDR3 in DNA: TGTGCCAGCAGGATAGCGGGAGAGAACACCGGGGAGCTGTTTTTT.

The CDR3 loop is CASSTTRGNYGYTF. Written as DNA, the CDR3 is TGTGCCAGTAGTACGACCAGGGGCAACTATGGCTACACCTTC. The chain combines TRBV19 with TRBJ1-2; tentative D call: TRBD1 (6 bases). CDR1 LNHDA and CDR2 SQIVND come from the germline V gene (reference sequence). Between the trimmed V and J ends, which lost 4 bases and 2 bases, there was a span of 11 bases. CDR3 length: 14 amino acids.

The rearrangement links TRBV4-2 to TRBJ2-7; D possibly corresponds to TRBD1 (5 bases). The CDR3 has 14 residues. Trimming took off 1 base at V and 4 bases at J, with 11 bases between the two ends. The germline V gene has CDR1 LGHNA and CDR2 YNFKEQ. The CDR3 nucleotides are TGTGCCAGCAGCCAAGCCCCAGGGTATTACGAGCAGTACTTC. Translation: CASSQAPGYYEQYF.

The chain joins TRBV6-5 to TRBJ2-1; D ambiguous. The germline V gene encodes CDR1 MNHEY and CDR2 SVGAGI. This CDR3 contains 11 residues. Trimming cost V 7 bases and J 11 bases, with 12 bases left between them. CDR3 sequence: CASKQTGQQFF. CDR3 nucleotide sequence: TGTGCCAGCAAACAGACCGGTCAGCAGTTCTTC.

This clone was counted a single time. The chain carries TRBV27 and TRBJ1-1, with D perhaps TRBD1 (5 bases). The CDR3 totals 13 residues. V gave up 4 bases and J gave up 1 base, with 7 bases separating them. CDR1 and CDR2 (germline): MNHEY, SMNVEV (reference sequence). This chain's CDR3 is CASSWGSNTEAFF. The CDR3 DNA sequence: TGTGCCAGCAGTTGGGGCTCGAACACTGAAGCTTTCTTT.